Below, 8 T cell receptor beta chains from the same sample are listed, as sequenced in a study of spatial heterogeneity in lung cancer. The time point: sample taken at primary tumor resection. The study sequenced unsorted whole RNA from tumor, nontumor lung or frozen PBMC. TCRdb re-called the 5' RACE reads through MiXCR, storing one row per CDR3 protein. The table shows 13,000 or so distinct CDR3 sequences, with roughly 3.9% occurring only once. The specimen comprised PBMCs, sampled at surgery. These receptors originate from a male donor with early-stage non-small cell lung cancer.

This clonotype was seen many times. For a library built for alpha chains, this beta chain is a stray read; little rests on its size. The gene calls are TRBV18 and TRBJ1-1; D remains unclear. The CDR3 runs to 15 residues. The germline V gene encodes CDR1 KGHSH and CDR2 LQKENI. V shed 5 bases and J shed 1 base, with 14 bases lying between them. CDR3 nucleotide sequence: TGTGCCAGCTCAGCAAGCGGAACGACGAACACTGAAGCTTTCTTT. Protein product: CASSASGTTNTEAFF. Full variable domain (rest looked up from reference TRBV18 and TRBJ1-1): NAGVMQNPRHLVRRRGQEARLRCSPMKGHSHVYWYRQLPEEGLKFMVYLQKENIIDESGMPKERFSAEFPKEGPSILRIQQVVRGDSAAYFCASSASGTTNTEAFFGQGTRLTVV.

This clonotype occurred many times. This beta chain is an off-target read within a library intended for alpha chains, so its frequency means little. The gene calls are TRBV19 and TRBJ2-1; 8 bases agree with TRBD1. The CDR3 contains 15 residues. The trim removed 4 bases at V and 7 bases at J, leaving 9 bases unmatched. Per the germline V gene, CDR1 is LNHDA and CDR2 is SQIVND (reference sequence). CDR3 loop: CASSKRTGNGNEQFF. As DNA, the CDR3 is TGTGCCAGTAGTAAGCGGACAGGGAATGGAAATGAGCAGTTCTTC. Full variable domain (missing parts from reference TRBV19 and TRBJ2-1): DGGITQSPKYLFRKEGQNVTLSCEQNLNHDAMYWYRQDPGQGLRLIYYSQIVNDFQKGDIAEGYSVSREKKESFPLTVTSAQKNPTAFYLCASSKRTGNGNEQFFGPGTRLTVL.

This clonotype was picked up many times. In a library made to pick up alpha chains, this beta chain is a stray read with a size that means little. The CDR3 reads CASSFRPRPEQYF. The CDR3 region has the DNA TGTGCCAGCAGTTTTCGCCCCCGTCCCGAGCAGTACTTC. This rearrangement joins TRBV28 to TRBJ2-7; D remains unclear. This CDR3 spans 13 amino acids. Germline loops: CDR1 MDHEN, CDR2 SYDVKM. Trimming took off 3 bases at V and 6 bases at J, with 12 bases between the two ends.

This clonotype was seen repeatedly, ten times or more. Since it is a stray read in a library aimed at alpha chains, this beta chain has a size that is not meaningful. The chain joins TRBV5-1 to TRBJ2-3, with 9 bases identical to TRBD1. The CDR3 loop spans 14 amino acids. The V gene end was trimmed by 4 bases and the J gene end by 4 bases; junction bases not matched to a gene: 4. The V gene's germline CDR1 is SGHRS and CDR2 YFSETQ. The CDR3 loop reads CASSVGQGPDTQYF. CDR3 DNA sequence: TGCGCCAGCAGCGTGGGACAGGGTCCAGATACGCAGTATTTT.

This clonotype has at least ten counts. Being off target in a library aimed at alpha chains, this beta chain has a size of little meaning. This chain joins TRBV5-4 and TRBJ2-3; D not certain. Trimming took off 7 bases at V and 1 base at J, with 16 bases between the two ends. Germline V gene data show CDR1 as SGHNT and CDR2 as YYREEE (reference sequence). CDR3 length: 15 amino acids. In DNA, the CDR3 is TGTGCCAGCTCCTCTCTAACCCAGGGCACAGATACGCAGTATTTT. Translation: CASSSLTQGTDTQYF. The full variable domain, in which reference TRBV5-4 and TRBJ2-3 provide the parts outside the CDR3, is ETGVTQSPTHLIKTRGQQVTLRCSSQSGHNTVSWYQQALGQGPQFIFQYYREEENGRGNFPPRFSGLQFPNYSSELNVNALELDDSALYLCASSSLTQGTDTQYFGPGTRLTVL.

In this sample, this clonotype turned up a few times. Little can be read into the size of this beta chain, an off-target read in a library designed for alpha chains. The CDR3 region has the DNA TGTGCCAGCAGTTACCAGTTTGGAGGGACTGAAGCTTTCTTT. Residues: CASSYQFGGTEAFF. The chain has TRBV6-5 and TRBJ1-1; D unresolved. The CDR3 extends over 14 amino acids. The V gene's germline CDR1 is MNHEY and CDR2 SVGAGI. The V gene lost 2 bases and the J gene lost 5 bases, with 12 bases spanning the gap.

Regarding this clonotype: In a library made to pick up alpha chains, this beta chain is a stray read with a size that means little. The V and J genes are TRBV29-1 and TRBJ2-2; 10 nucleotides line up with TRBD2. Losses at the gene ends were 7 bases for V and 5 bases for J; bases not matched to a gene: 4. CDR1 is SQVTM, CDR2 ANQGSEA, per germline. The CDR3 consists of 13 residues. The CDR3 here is CSAGLAETGELFF. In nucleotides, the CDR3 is TGCAGCGCTGGACTAGCGGAGACCGGGGAGCTGTTTTTT.

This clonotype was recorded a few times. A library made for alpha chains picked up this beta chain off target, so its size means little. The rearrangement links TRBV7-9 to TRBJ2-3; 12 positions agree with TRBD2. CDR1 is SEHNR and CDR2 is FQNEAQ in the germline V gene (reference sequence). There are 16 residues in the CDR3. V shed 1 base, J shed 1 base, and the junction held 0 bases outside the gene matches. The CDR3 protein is CASSLGLAGGTDTQYF. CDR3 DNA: TGTGCCAGCAGCTTAGGACTAGCGGGAGGCACAGATACGCAGTATTTT.